This TCR beta chain was sequenced during a study of monozygotic twins with inflammatory bowel disease. General study findings and limits: Distinguishing T cell subtypes was not possible. IBD patients carried less diverse TCRbeta repertoires (inverse Simpson) than healthy co-twins. Immunosuppressive treatments were not uniform, and this may have added variability to patient repertoires. Versus healthy twins, IBD patients showed fewer clonotypes shared with others, especially with disease activity.

A word on this clonotype: What it binds is not known.

TCRdb reanalyzed the 5' RACE reads, giving one entry per CDR3 protein sequence and no DNA. The repertoire shows nearly 450,000 distinct CDR3 sequences; the top ten hold more than 2%. The CDR3 consists of 14 residues. The chain combines TRBV12-3 or TRBV12-4 with TRBJ1-4. Sequenced sample: blood. The TCR originated in a human donor with ulcerative colitis or Crohn's disease, or a healthy co-twin of an affected twin (not recorded which). The CDR3 reads CASTPGGTREKLFF.